This T cell receptor beta chain comes out of a study of identical twins. MiXCR, run by TCRdb on the 5' RACE reads, gives a single entry per CDR3 protein. The sample consists of 510,000 or so distinct CDR3 sequences, approximately 14% of them appearing once. Study results and limitations: Beta clonotypes that were abundant in cord blood contained fewer insertions, a pattern absent from memory repertoires.

The V end lost 2 bases, the J end lost 2 bases, and 19 bases lay between the germline ends. The CDR3 sequence is 16 residues long. Germline loops: CDR1 DFQATT, CDR2 SNEGSKA (reference sequence). A note on this clonotype: Its antigen is still unknown.

Donors uniformly comprised healthy Caucasians. These data also formed part of another study, on yellow fever vaccine responses in identical twins. That report adds: Vaccine-induced T cell responses in twins were reportedly observed to appear partly convergent, partly personalized.

The chain has TRBV20-1 and TRBJ2-7; D is possibly TRBD1 (5 bases). The sequence derives from a woman aged 18 to 35 in good health. The sequenced sample was CD4+ T cells sorted from blood. The CDR3, as DNA: TGCAGTGCTAGACCAACCAGGGTTTTTTCGACCTACGAGCAGTACGTC. This encodes CSARPTRVFSTYEQYV.